Following are 30 T cell receptor beta chains from one sample sequenced in a study of shared clonotypes between healthy human individuals. Naivety among CD8 cells was defined by CD45RO negativity and positive CCR7 selection, thereby excluding terminally differentiated effector memory CD45RA+ cells. Some clones are missing from TCRdb's copy, which holds only in-frame ones; the method was immunoSEQ multiplex PCR. The sample contains 2 million to 2.5 million clones, about 95% of which appear only once. Sample: naive CD8+ T cells sorted from blood. The receptor set was obtained from a man between 18 and 35 years old in good health.

This clone was detected once. This sequence joins TRBV4-1 and TRBJ2-3; 9 bases are a match to TRBD1. CDR3 length equals 14 residues. Germline CDR1 is MGHRA and CDR2 is YSYEKL. The trim removed 0 bases at V and 13 bases at J, leaving 8 bases unmatched. CDR3 residues: CASSQEGTGTGKYF. CDR3 DNA: TGCGCCAGCAGCCAAGAAGGAACCGGGACAGGGAAGTATTTT.

The chain joins TRBV7-6 to TRBJ2-7; TRBD2 aligns across 9 bases. From germline, CDR1 is SGHVS and CDR2 FNYEAQ. The CDR3 is made up of 16 amino acids. Trimming at V came to 5 bases and at J to 7 bases, leaving 15 bases not matched to a gene. In DNA form, the CDR3 reads TGTGCCAGCAGCCCACCCCCGGCGGAAGCGGGAGGTGAGCAGTACTTC. Translation: CASSPPPAEAGGEQYF.

This chain joins TRBV6-1 and TRBJ2-2, with D maybe TRBD2 (5 bases). V lost 11 bases to trimming and J lost 5 bases, with 12 bases between them. Per germline, CDR1 MNHNS and CDR2 SASEGT. CDR3 length equals 12 residues. CDR3 in amino acids: CAGMEETGELFF. CDR3 nucleotide sequence: TGTGCCGGCATGGAGGAGACCGGGGAGCTGTTTTTT.

This sequence joins TRBV6-6 and TRBJ1-5; TRBD1 might be the D (6 bases). Between the trimmed V and J ends, which lost 4 bases and 8 bases, there was a span of 12 bases. This CDR3 is 13 amino acids long. Looked up from germline, CDR1 is MNHNY and CDR2 is SVGAGI (reference sequence). The CDR3 DNA reads TGTGCCAGCAGTTTCCAGGGGTTTGAGCCCCAGCATTTT. This sequence encodes CASSFQGFEPQHF.

The genes are TRBV11-2 and TRBJ2-1; 13 positions match TRBD2. The V gene end was trimmed by 1 base and the J gene end by 8 bases; junction bases not matched to a gene: 11. The CDR3 spans 18 residues. The germline CDR1 and CDR2 sequences are SGHAT and FQNNGV. CDR3 sequence: CASSLGGRGTSGVDEQFF. CDR3 bases: TGTGCCAGCAGCTTAGGTGGTCGAGGGACTAGCGGGGTGGATGAGCAGTTCTTC.

This sequence joins TRBV5-1 and TRBJ2-5, with 8 bases that match TRBD1. V was pared by 4 bases and J by 2 bases, with 7 bases of the junction left unmatched. The CDR3 runs 15 residues. Germline values: CDR1 SGHRS, CDR2 YFSETQ. This chain's CDR3 is CASSEWTGPQETQYF. As DNA, the CDR3 is TGCGCCAGCAGCGAATGGACAGGGCCTCAAGAGACCCAGTACTTC.

This clone was detected once. The chain carries TRBV27 and TRBJ2-1, with 11 bases matching TRBD2. In germline, CDR1 is MNHEY, CDR2 SMNVEV (reference sequence). The CDR3 consists of 16 residues. With 4 bases clipped from V and 8 bases from J, the junction kept 10 bases outside the gene matches. Here the CDR3 DNA reads TGTGCCAGCAGTTGGCTAACTAGCGGGAGTACCGATGAGCAGTTCTTC. This codes for CASSWLTSGSTDEQFF.

V is TRBV19 and J is TRBJ2-2, with D possibly matching TRBD2 (6 bases). CDR3 size: 15 residues. Trimming removed 6 bases from V and 3 bases from J, with 14 bases in between. CDR1 LNHDA and CDR2 SQIVND come from the germline V gene (reference sequence). The CDR3 region is CASSLSGSYTGELFF. The CDR3 region has the DNA TGTGCCAGTAGCCTCAGCGGGTCGTACACCGGGGAGCTGTTTTTT.

The V and J genes are TRBV18 and TRBJ1-2; possible D gene TRBD1, 6 bases. There are 13 residues in the CDR3. Germline V lookup: CDR1 KGHSH, CDR2 LQKENI. Trimming removed 1 base from V and 4 bases from J, with 7 bases in between. CDR3 in DNA: TGTGCCAGCTCACCACAGGACAGCTATGGCTACACCTTC. Translated, it gives CASSPQDSYGYTF.

The chain uses TRBV4-1 and TRBJ2-3, with 8 positions matching TRBD1. The J segment lost 4 bases and the V segment lost 4 bases, leaving 4 bases of the junction unmatched. The germline gives CDR1 MGHRA, CDR2 YSYEKL. The CDR3 totals 14 residues. CDR3 sequence (DNA): TGCGCCAGCAGCCCCCCGGACAGGGCAGATACGCAGTATTTT. This translates into CASSPPDRADTQYF.

With respect to this clone: In the same sample, other DNA sequences code for this CDR3. The chain couples TRBV6-5 to TRBJ1-5; D unresolved. Germline values: CDR1 MNHEY, CDR2 SVGAGI. CDR3 length: 14 amino acids. V lost 0 bases to trimming and J lost 2 bases, with 5 bases between them. The CDR3 sequence: CASSYSGGNQPQHF. In DNA form, the CDR3 reads TGTGCCAGCAGTTACTCTGGGGGCAATCAGCCCCAGCATTTT.

V is TRBV7-9 and J is TRBJ1-1; no definite D call. Trimming took 3 bases from V and 7 from J, leaving 18 bases between them. The CDR3 length is 15 residues. CDR1 SEHNR and CDR2 FQNEAQ come from the germline V gene (reference sequence). The DNA for the CDR3 is TGTGCCAGCAGCTTCACGACGGAGGTTGACGGTGAAGCTTTCTTT. This translates into CASSFTTEVDGEAFF.

The chain has TRBV5-4 and TRBJ1-2; D is uncertain. Trimming took 2 bases from V and 3 from J, leaving 14 bases between them. The germline V gene has CDR1 SGHNT and CDR2 YYREEE (reference sequence). CDR3 length: 15 residues. The CDR3 DNA sequence: TGTGCCAGCAGCTTAGGACTGCCACTGTACTATGGCTACACCTTC. This gives the protein CASSLGLPLYYGYTF.

J is TRBJ1-5 and V is TRBV7-9, with unresolved D. The CDR3 sequence is 17 residues long. Germline CDR1 is SEHNR and CDR2 is FQNEAQ (reference sequence). V was clipped by 1 base and J by 3 bases, with 16 bases between them. CDR3 DNA sequence: TGTGCCAGCAGCTTAGGCGGGCCCTCCCCCTTCAATCAGCCCCAGCATTTT. Translation gives CASSLGGPSPFNQPQHF.

This rearrangement joins TRBV2 to TRBJ2-3, with TRBD2 as a possible D gene (6 bases). This CDR3 contains 15 residues. Germline V gene lookup returns CDR1 SNHLY and CDR2 FYNNEI. Trimming removed 11 bases from V and 2 bases from J, with 20 bases in between. CDR3 protein: CAYDGGVTLTDTQYF. DNA for the CDR3: TGTGCCTACGACGGAGGGGTAACCCTCACAGATACGCAGTATTTT.

V usage is TRBV29-1 and J usage is TRBJ2-1, with TRBD2 matching over 8 bases. CDR1 and CDR2 (germline): SQVTM, ANQGSEA. The CDR3 extends over 15 amino acids. Unmatched junction bases numbered 3, after V lost 0 bases and J lost 2 bases. As DNA, the CDR3 is TGCAGCGTTGAAGAGGCGGGACTAGCCTACAATGAGCAGTTCTTC. It specifies CSVEEAGLAYNEQFF.

The chain combines TRBV30 with TRBJ2-7; D gene unclear. The CDR3 runs to 13 residues. Per germline, CDR1 GTSNPN and CDR2 SVGIG (reference sequence). V was clipped by 4 bases and J by 1 base, with 11 bases between them. In DNA, the CDR3 is TGTGCCTGGACCCAGACGCTGTCCTACGAGCAGTACTTC. Translation gives CAWTQTLSYEQYF.

This chain joins TRBV7-9 and TRBJ2-5, with a tentative D call TRBD1 (6 bases). This CDR3 comprises 15 residues. V was pared by 4 bases and J by 1 base, with 13 bases between. In germline, CDR1 is SEHNR, CDR2 FQNEAQ (reference sequence). In DNA, the CDR3 is TGTGCCAGCAGCTGGACAGAGATGCCCCAAGAGACCCAGTACTTC. Amino acids: CASSWTEMPQETQYF.

This chain joins TRBV5-1 and TRBJ2-7; no reliable D call. Germline V gene sequence: CDR1 SGHRS, CDR2 YFSETQ. Trimming shortened V by 0 bases and J by 6 bases, and 7 bases separated the two germline ends. The CDR3 is made up of 12 amino acids. The CDR3 coding sequence is TGCGCCAGCAGCTTGGTAGGAGCCGAGCAGTACTTC. This translates into CASSLVGAEQYF.

V is TRBV11-1 and J is TRBJ1-1, with D possibly being TRBD1 (5 bases). CDR3 length equals 15 residues. From germline, CDR1 is SGHAT and CDR2 FQDESV (reference sequence). Trimming removed 2 bases at V and 0 bases at J, with 10 bases between. The CDR3 DNA reads as TGTGCCAGCAGCTTATGGGGGGAGGTGAACACTGAAGCTTTCTTT. Amino acids: CASSLWGEVNTEAFF.

Comment on this clone: The same CDR3 is also encoded by other DNA sequences in this sample. The V call is TRBV27, the J call TRBJ1-2, with D possibly matching TRBD1 (5 bases). The V gene lost 0 bases and the J gene lost 3 bases, with 11 bases spanning the gap. From germline, CDR1 is MNHEY and CDR2 SMNVEV (reference sequence). CDR3 length: 15 residues. In nucleotides, the CDR3 is TGTGCCAGCAGTTTATCGAGGGGAGGGGACTATGGCTACACCTTC. This sequence encodes CASSLSRGGDYGYTF.

A word on this clone: One junction end disagrees with the germline gene, perhaps due to a read error. The J gene is TRBJ2-7, the V gene TRBV19; D is perhaps TRBD2 (5 bases). Germline V gives CDR1 LNHDA, CDR2 SQIVND (reference sequence). This CDR3 has 11 residues. The CDR3 region is CSAGRDYEQYF. CDR3 nucleotides: TGCTCCGCCGGACGGGACTACGAGCAGTACTTC.

This clone was counted once. V and J are TRBV30 and TRBJ1-1; D gene ambiguous. Trimming took off 8 bases at V and 0 bases at J, with 7 bases between the two ends. The CDR3 loop spans 11 amino acids. Per germline, CDR1 GTSNPN and CDR2 SVGIG (reference sequence). The CDR3 sequence is CAGSMNTEAFF. In DNA form, the CDR3 reads TGTGCCGGAAGCATGAACACTGAAGCTTTCTTT.

Written as DNA, the CDR3 is TGTGCCAGCAGCTTAGACCCTCGGCTGTTTTTT. It codes for CASSLDPRLFF. The chain links TRBV7-9 to TRBJ2-2; D is uncertain. V was trimmed by 1 base and J by 13 bases, leaving 7 bases between them. CDR1 and CDR2 (germline): SEHNR, FQNEAQ (reference sequence). The CDR3 length is 11 residues.

The table lists this clone with a count of one. The V gene is TRBV16, the J gene TRBJ2-7; 8 bases align to TRBD1. The junction had 8 bases not matched to a gene; V was cut back by 4 bases and J by 6 bases. The CDR3 extends over 14 amino acids. CDR1 is KGHSY and CDR2 is FQNENV in the germline V gene. DNA for the CDR3: TGTGCCAGCAGCCGTTACCCCCAGGGGGCCGAGCAGTACTTC. Its protein is CASSRYPQGAEQYF.

Comment on this clone: At one of its ends the junction is not consistent with the germline gene, which may arise from a read error. The chain uses TRBV7-7 and TRBJ2-7; 10 nucleotides agree with TRBD1. The CDR3 extends over 16 amino acids. Germline V gene data show CDR1 as SSHAT and CDR2 as FNYEAQ (reference sequence). The CDR3 loop reads CASSPEPGTGVNEQYF. CDR3 coding DNA: TGTGCTAGCAGCCCAGAACCCGGGACAGGGGTCAACGAGCAGTACTTC.

This chain joins TRBV4-3 and TRBJ1-1, with D uncertain. Germline-derived CDR1 and CDR2 are LGHNA and YSLEER. V was pared by 1 base and J by 0 bases, with 9 bases between. The CDR3 has 15 residues. In nucleotides, the CDR3 is TGCGCCAGCAGCCAAGCCATGTCACTGAACACTGAAGCTTTCTTT. This translates into CASSQAMSLNTEAFF.

Only one count was recorded for this clone. V gene TRBV5-5 combines with J gene TRBJ1-2; D is undetermined. The germline V and J ends were trimmed by 1 base and 2 bases, with 9 bases remaining between them. The CDR3 extends over 14 amino acids. Germline assignment: CDR1 SGHKS and CDR2 YYEKEE (reference sequence). CDR3 coding DNA: TGTGCCAGCAGCTTGAGGTCTCAAAACTATGGCTACACCTTC. Translated: CASSLRSQNYGYTF.

The chain has TRBV4-1 and TRBJ2-3, with no clear D. The V end was cut by 1 base, the J end by 0 bases, with 8 bases between. The CDR3 extends over 15 amino acids. Germline V gene sequence: CDR1 MGHRA, CDR2 YSYEKL. CDR3 DNA: TGCGCCAGCAGCCAAGGGGGAAGTAGCACAGATACGCAGTATTTT. Its translation: CASSQGGSSTDTQYF.

V usage is TRBV30 and J usage is TRBJ2-7; D is ambiguous. V gave up 4 bases and J gave up 5 bases, with 9 bases separating them. Germline-derived CDR1 and CDR2 are GTSNPN and SVGIG (reference sequence). This CDR3 is 11 amino acids long. CDR3 in DNA: TGTGCCTGGAATCAGGCGGACGAGCAGTACTTC. Protein product: CAWNQADEQYF.